This paragraph reports one T cell receptor (beta chain). Germline CDR1 SGHTA, CDR2 FQGNSA. The CDR3 is made up of 13 amino acids. With V trimmed by 5 bases and J by 4 bases, 3 bases remained unmatched. The data derive from a study of T cell changes during pregnancy in multiple sclerosis. Sequencing used immunoSEQ multiplex PCR; TCRdb keeps in-frame clones, though not all of them. The data contain about 64,000 clones, less than 95% of them singletons. The gene calls are TRBV7-2 and TRBJ2-5; 8 nucleotides align to TRBD2. Specimen: peripheral blood, collected in the second trimester of pregnancy. This clonotype was obtained from a female donor in good health, enrolled as a control in a pregnancy study. The DNA for the CDR3 is TGTGCCAGCAGCCCAGGGACTAGAGAGACCCAGTACTTC. It codes for CASSPGTRETQYF.